This TCR beta chain was documented in a study of yellow fever vaccine responses in identical twins. Study conclusions and caveats: The T cell response to vaccination in identical twins was reportedly partly convergent and partly personalized.

Via MiXCR, TCRdb re-called the RT-PCR reads, giving one row per CDR3 protein. The repertoire holds about 3,000 distinct CDR3 sequences, with 87% as singletons. The CDR3 totals 14 residues. The V and J ends lost 3 bases and 0 bases respectively, with 7 bases between them. CDR1 and CDR2 from the germline V gene are MNHEY and SMNVEV (reference sequence). As concerns this clonotype: The antigen is unknown.

The rearrangement joins TRBV27 to TRBJ2-3, with D hard to call. The receptor's source is a woman between 18 and 29 years old who received the yellow fever vaccine. The sample was T cells from blood (PBMCs), unsorted or a sorted subset (not recorded which), taken before or after yellow fever vaccination (not recorded which). CDR3 nucleotide sequence: TGTGCCAGCAGTTTGGGCAGGAGCACAGATACGCAGTATTTT. It translates to CASSLGRSTDTQYF.